The 12 T cell receptor beta chains in this list originate from one sample, sequenced in a study of cytomegalovirus exposure and HLA in healthy donors. Libraries were prepared by immunoSEQ multiplex PCR; TCRdb keeps only in-frame clonotypes and omits some of them. The sample carries 150,000 or so clones, 65% to 90% recorded once. Material: PBMCs. The receptors stem from a man younger than 30 in good health and CMV-seropositive.

The chain couples TRBV2 to TRBJ1-3, with a tentative D call TRBD1 (6 bases). Germline CDR1 reads SNHLY; CDR2 reads FYNNEI. The ends were cut back, 5 bases at V and 0 bases at J, with 11 bases in the middle. The CDR3 sequence is 15 residues long. The CDR3 bases are TGTGCCAGCAGTCCGGACAGCCGCTCTGGAAACACCATATATTTT. It yields the protein CASSPDSRSGNTIYF.

V gene TRBV7-3 combines with J gene TRBJ2-5; TRBD2 matches at 8 bases. This CDR3 is built from 14 residues. Trimming removed 4 bases from V and 1 base from J; junction bases left unmatched: 2. Germline V CDR1 and CDR2: SGHTA, FQGTGA. Here the CDR3 reads CASSSTSGQETQYF. CDR3 coding DNA: TGTGCCAGCAGCTCCACTAGCGGCCAAGAGACCCAGTACTTC. Full variable domain (rest looked up from reference TRBV7-3 and TRBJ2-5): GAGVSQTPSNKVTEKGKYVELRCDPISGHTALYWYRQSLGQGPEFLIYFQGTGAADDSGLPNDRFFAVRPEGSVSTLKIQRTERGDSAVYLCASSSTSGQETQYFGPGTRLLVL.

V and J are TRBV5-1 and TRBJ1-2; 7 bases line up with TRBD1. Germline V gene lookup returns CDR1 SGHRS and CDR2 YFSETQ. The CDR3 totals 15 residues. The junction had 8 bases not matched to a gene; V was cut back by 4 bases and J by 2 bases. CDR3: CASSPRRGGNYGYTF. CDR3 sequence (DNA): TGCGCCAGCAGCCCCCGAAGAGGGGGCAACTATGGCTACACCTTC.

The gene calls are TRBV5-4 and TRBJ2-3; tentative D call: TRBD2 (6 bases). The CDR3 loop spans 17 amino acids. From germline, CDR1 is SGHNT and CDR2 YYREEE (reference sequence). V was trimmed by 0 bases and J by 4 bases, leaving 18 bases between them. CDR3 residues: CASSLDRGNRLPDTQYF. In DNA, the CDR3 is TGTGCCAGCAGCTTGGACCGGGGGAACCGACTACCAGATACGCAGTATTTT.

This clone was found a few times. The V and J genes are TRBV5-4 and TRBJ2-4; 12 nucleotides match TRBD2. Germline CDR1 is SGHNT and CDR2 is YYREEE (reference sequence). This CDR3 has 15 amino acids. Trimming removed 4 bases from V and 8 bases from J; junction bases left unmatched: 7. The CDR3 nucleotides are TGTGCCAGCAGCCTAGCGGGAGGGCCGATGGACATTCAGTACTTC. Protein sequence: CASSLAGGPMDIQYF.

The chain has TRBV11-2 and TRBJ2-7, with 7 bases fitting TRBD1. V dropped 5 bases and J dropped 2; count of bases not matched to a gene: 6. The CDR3 contains 14 residues. Looked up from germline, CDR1 is SGHAT and CDR2 is FQNNGV. The CDR3 DNA is TGTGCCAGCAGCCCGGCGACAGGGACCTACGAGCAGTACTTC. This translates into CASSPATGTYEQYF.

This chain joins TRBV27 and TRBJ1-4, with unresolved D. Germline loops: CDR1 MNHEY, CDR2 SMNVEV (reference sequence). There are 16 residues in the CDR3. The ends were cut back, 0 bases at V and 4 bases at J, with 12 bases in the middle. The CDR3: CASSLSWWRGNEKLFF. The CDR3 DNA sequence: TGTGCCAGCAGTTTATCGTGGTGGCGCGGTAATGAAAAACTGTTTTTT.

In its sample, this clone was seen once. This chain connects TRBV19 to TRBJ1-1; no reliable D call. Germline V gene data show CDR1 as LNHDA and CDR2 as SQIVND (reference sequence). The length of the CDR3 is 11 residues. V dropped 3 bases and J dropped 13 bases, with 12 bases sitting between them. CDR3 DNA sequence: TGTGCCAGTAGTATTTCGAATGAGGGTTTCTTT. Residues: CASSISNEGFF.

This chain links TRBV11-2 with TRBJ2-1; no reliable D call. Germline-derived CDR1 and CDR2 are SGHAT and FQNNGV. The V end lost 0 bases, the J end lost 0 bases, and 12 bases lay between the germline ends. There are 17 residues in the CDR3. The DNA for the CDR3 is TGTGCCAGCAGCTTAGATCTAAGCCCGAGCTCCTACAATGAGCAGTTCTTC. Translating it yields CASSLDLSPSSYNEQFF.

The V call is TRBV7-2, the J call TRBJ2-3; possibly TRBD2 for D (5 bases). This CDR3 has 17 amino acids. CDR1 is SGHTA and CDR2 is FQGNSA in the germline V gene. Trimming removed 5 bases at V and 3 bases at J, with 21 bases between. This chain's CDR3 is CASSLDIIAPSTDTQYF. The CDR3 region has the DNA TGTGCCAGCAGCCTAGATATAATAGCGCCCAGTACAGATACGCAGTATTTT.

The sample holds one count of this clone. The chain recombines TRBV2 with TRBJ1-4; D may be TRBD1 (5 bases). The CDR3 contains 15 residues. V shed 2 bases and J shed 7 bases, with 14 bases lying between them. Germline CDR1 is SNHLY and CDR2 is FYNNEI. The CDR3, as DNA: TGTGCCAGCAGTGAAAGGCCAGGGAGGGGTGAAAAACTGTTTTTT. Its protein is CASSERPGRGEKLFF.

This chain connects TRBV4-3 to TRBJ2-2; 7 bases are shared with TRBD2. Germline CDR1 is LGHNA and CDR2 is YSLEER. Unmatched junction bases numbered 6, after V lost 0 bases and J lost 2 bases. The CDR3 extends over 17 amino acids. In DNA, the CDR3 is TGCGCCAGCAGCCAAGATGGGGGAGGGCCTAACACCGGGGAGCTGTTTTTT. Translating it yields CASSQDGGGPNTGELFF.